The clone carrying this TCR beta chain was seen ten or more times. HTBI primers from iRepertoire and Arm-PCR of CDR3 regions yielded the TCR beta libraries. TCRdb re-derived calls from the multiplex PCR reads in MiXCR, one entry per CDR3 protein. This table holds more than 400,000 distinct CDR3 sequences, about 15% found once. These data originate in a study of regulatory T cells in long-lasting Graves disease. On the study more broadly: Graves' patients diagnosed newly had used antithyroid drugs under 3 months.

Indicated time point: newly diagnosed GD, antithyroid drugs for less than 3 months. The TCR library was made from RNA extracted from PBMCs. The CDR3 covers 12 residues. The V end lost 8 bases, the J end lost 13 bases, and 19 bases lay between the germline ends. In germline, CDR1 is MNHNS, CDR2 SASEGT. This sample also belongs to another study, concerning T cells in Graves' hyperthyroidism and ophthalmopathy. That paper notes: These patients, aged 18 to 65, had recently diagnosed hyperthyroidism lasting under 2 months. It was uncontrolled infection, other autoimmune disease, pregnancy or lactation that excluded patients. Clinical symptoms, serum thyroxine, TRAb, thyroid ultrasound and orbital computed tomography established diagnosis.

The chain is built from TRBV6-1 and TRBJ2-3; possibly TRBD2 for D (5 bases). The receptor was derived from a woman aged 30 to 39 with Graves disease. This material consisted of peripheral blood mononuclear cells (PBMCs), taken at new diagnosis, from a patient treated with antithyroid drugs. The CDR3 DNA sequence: TGTGCCAGCGTCGGAGACAAGCAGAGGGAGTATTTT. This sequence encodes CASVGDKQREYF.